A selection of T cell receptor beta chains follows, all from one sample in a study of response to subunit inactivated influenza vaccine. TCRdb ran MiXCR on the RT-PCR reads and lists one entry per CDR3 protein. The sample holds around 480,000 distinct CDR3 sequences; 9.5% to 12% are singletons and the top ten take 9.5% to 15%. The specimen comprised PBMCs from blood, sampled roughly 47 days after vaccination. Every receptor here comes from a man aged 50-60 years who received an inactivated influenza vaccine. Both conserved end residues are part of each CDR3. The order of the fields is V gene, J gene, clone size, D gene, CDR3 DNA, CDR3 protein. D genes are given only for firm matches. Clone size is given for some rows only: seen once, a few or many times, or a class if the clone is expanded.

>TRBV29-1|TRBJ2-7|few|.
TGCAGCGTTGGTCAGGGGATATACGAGCAGTACTTC
CSVGQGIYEQYF
>TRBV29-1|TRBJ2-7|.|.
TGCAGCATCATCACGACCGAGCAGTACTTC
CSIITTEQYF
>TRBV5-1|TRBJ2-1|few|TRBD2
TGCGCCAGCAGCTTGGAGCTAGCGGGAGGATCCTACAATGAGCAGTTCTTC
CASSLELAGGSYNEQFF
>TRBV4-2|TRBJ2-2|many|.
TGTGCCAGCAGCCAAGATCCGTACAGGACGAACACCGGGGAGCTGTTTTTT
CASSQDPYRTNTGELFF
>TRBV10-1|TRBJ2-3|.|.
TGCGCCAGCAGTGTTGACAGAACAGATACGCAGTATTTT
CASSVDRTDTQYF
>TRBV27|TRBJ1-2|.|.
TGTGCCAGCAGGAGCCAGCTCTATGGCTACACCTTC
CASRSQLYGYTF
>TRBV7-8|TRBJ2-3|many|TRBD1
TGTGCCAGCAGCTTAAAAAGGACAGGAAGCACAGATACGCAGTATTTT
CASSLKRTGSTDTQYF
>TRBV6-1|TRBJ2-3|few|.
TGTGCCAGCAGTACGAGGTTCGGTAGGGGGACCACAGATACGCAGTATTTT
CASSTRFGRGTTDTQYF
>TRBV29-1|TRBJ2-1|many|.
TGCAGCGCCCGGGACGGGAGCTCCTACAATGAGCAGTTCTTC
CSARDGSSYNEQFF
>TRBV6-6|TRBJ2-5|few|.
TGTGCCAGCTGGGGACTCCAAGAGACCCAGTACTTC
CASWGLQETQYF
>TRBV3-1|TRBJ1-1|.|TRBD1
TGTGCCAGCAGCACCGGGACAGGCAACACTGAAGCTTTCTTT
CASSTGTGNTEAFF
>TRBV7-9|TRBJ1-3|few|.
TGTGCCAGCAGCTTAGTCTCGGCCGTCTCTGGAAACACCATATATTTT
CASSLVSAVSGNTIYF
>TRBV12-3/TRBV12-4|TRBJ2-3|.|.
TGTGCCAGCAGTTCCCCCCCCGGAGGCCTCCCAAAAGATACGCAGTATTTT
CASSSPPGGLPKDTQYF
>TRBV12-3/TRBV12-4|TRBJ1-5|many|.
TGTGCCAGCAGTTTCATGCAGGCCCAGCCCCAGCATTTT
CASSFMQAQPQHF
>TRBV7-9|TRBJ2-7|few|TRBD1
TGTGCCAGCAGCGATAACCCGAGGGGACAGGGATACGAGCAGTACTTC
CASSDNPRGQGYEQYF
>TRBV20-1|TRBJ2-4|.|TRBD2
TGCAGTGCAAGAGGTCCGGGACTAGCGGGAGTGGACAAAAACATTCAGTACTTC
CSARGPGLAGVDKNIQYF
>TRBV28|TRBJ2-1|many|.
TGTGCCAGCAGTTTATCCGGGGGCCTAAACAATGAGCAGTTCTTC
CASSLSGGLNNEQFF
>TRBV20-1|TRBJ2-3|few|TRBD2
TGCAGTGCGCTAGCGGCCGATACGCAGTATTTT
CSALAADTQYF
>TRBV10-2|TRBJ2-4|few|.
TGCGCCAGCAGTGAGGCACAGGGAAACATTCAGTACTTC
CASSEAQGNIQYF
>TRBV10-3|TRBJ2-5|.|.
TGTGCCATCAGTGAGTTTGAGGGGGGGAGCCAGTACTTC
CAISEFEGGSQYF
>TRBV12-3/TRBV12-4|TRBJ2-1|.|TRBD2
TGTGCCAGCAGTTTTCTAGCGGGAGGACGACCGTCTAACAATGAGCAGTTCTTC
CASSFLAGGRPSNNEQFF
>TRBV27|TRBJ1-2|many|.
TGTGCCAGCAGTTTGAGACAGGAACCCAACTATGGCTACACCTTC
CASSLRQEPNYGYTF
>TRBV10-3|TRBJ2-1|.|TRBD2
TGTGCCACTACTAGCGGGGGGTACAATGAGCAGTTCTTC
CATTSGGYNEQFF
>TRBV29-1|TRBJ2-3|few|TRBD2
TGCAGCGTTGTGGGGGTAGCGGGGGGAGCTAGCACAGATACGCAGTATTTT
CSVVGVAGGASTDTQYF
>TRBV11-2|TRBJ2-2|.|TRBD2
TGTGCCAGCAGCTTAGTTCGACTAGCGGGAACCGGGGAGCTGTTTTTT
CASSLVRLAGTGELFF
>TRBV20-1|TRBJ2-1|.|TRBD1
TGCAGTGCTCTTCCCGGGACAGGGGGCTATGAGCAGTTCTTC
CSALPGTGGYEQFF
>TRBV12-3/TRBV12-4|TRBJ2-7|.|.
TGTGCCAGCAGTTTAGTGGTGACGCTCACCTCCTACGAGCAGTACTTC
CASSLVVTLTSYEQYF
>TRBV12-3/TRBV12-4|TRBJ1-4|many|.
TGTGCCAGCAGCTTAGGGGGTCCTAATGAAAAACTGTTTTTT
CASSLGGPNEKLFF
>TRBV12-3/TRBV12-4|TRBJ1-1|.|.
TGTGCCAGCAGCCTCTGGGGGGAGGGTGCTGAAGCTTTCTTT
CASSLWGEGAEAFF
>TRBV4-3|TRBJ2-1|many|.
TGCGCCAGCAGCCACCTCTCGAGCGCCCGCCCCAATGAGCAGTTCTTC
CASSHLSSARPNEQFF
>TRBV25-1|TRBJ1-2|.|TRBD1
TGTGCCAGCAGTGACCATCGCACAGGGGGCACAGGTGGCTACACCTTC
CASSDHRTGGTGGYTF
>TRBV5-6|TRBJ2-7|.|TRBD2
TGTGCCAGCAGCGGACCCGGGACTAGCGGGGGAATTTTCTACGAGCAGTACTTC
CASSGPGTSGGIFYEQYF
>TRBV3-1|TRBJ2-1|few|.
TGTGCCAGCAGCCAAGACGGGCTGAGCTCCTACAATGAGCAGTTCTTC
CASSQDGLSSYNEQFF
>TRBV7-6|TRBJ1-6|.|.
TGTGCCAGCAGCCCAGGGACCGATGCTCATAATTCACCCCTCCACTTT
CASSPGTDAHNSPLHF
>TRBV5-6|TRBJ2-7|.|.
TGTGCCAGCAGCTTGGTTTCGGCAGGGTCTCGCGAGCAGTACTTC
CASSLVSAGSREQYF
>TRBV20-1|TRBJ1-1|few|.
TGCAGTGCCCTCCGACAGTTGAACACTGAAGCTTTCTTT
CSALRQLNTEAFF
>TRBV5-1|TRBJ2-7|.|.
TGCGCCAGCAGCTCAAGGACAGACTCCTACGAGCAGTACTTC
CASSSRTDSYEQYF
>TRBV12-3/TRBV12-4|TRBJ1-5|.|.
TGTGCCAGCATGGGGGTAGCTACGTCGCCCCAGCATTTT
CASMGVATSPQHF
>TRBV12-3/TRBV12-4|TRBJ1-2|.|.
TGTGCCAGCAGTAAAACAAAGGACTATGGCTACACCTTC
CASSKTKDYGYTF
>TRBV11-2|TRBJ2-5|few|.
TGTGCCAGCAGCTTATGGTCTAGCTTGGGTTTCGGCCAAGAGACCCAGTACTTC
CASSLWSSLGFGQETQYF
>TRBV29-1|TRBJ1-5|many|.
TGCAGCGTTGTAACTGCGAGCAATCAGCCCCAGCATTTT
CSVVTASNQPQHF
>TRBV5-1|TRBJ2-7|.|TRBD2
TGCGCCAGCAGCTTGGCTAGGACTAGCCACTTTTCCTACGAGCAGTACTTC
CASSLARTSHFSYEQYF
>TRBV2|TRBJ1-1|few|TRBD1
TGTGCCAGCAGTGAAAGGACAGGGCGGTTGAACACTGAAGCTTTCTTT
CASSERTGRLNTEAFF
>TRBV4-3|TRBJ2-5|.|.
TGCGCCAGCAGCCTAGGGGTAGGGATGGAGACCCAGTACTTC
CASSLGVGMETQYF
>TRBV20-1|TRBJ1-1|few|TRBD1
TGCAGTGCTAACGGACAGGGGCCGAACACTGAAGCTTTCTTT
CSANGQGPNTEAFF